Many counts were recorded for the clone carrying this T cell receptor (beta chain). The data belong to a study of early T cells in non-severe SARS-CoV-2 infection. Across the study: Sequencing of unsorted whole blood was done on bulk RNA, leaving chains unpaired.

The CDR3 runs to 13 residues. Germline loops: CDR1 SGDLS, CDR2 YYNGEE. Trimming took off 1 base at V and 3 bases at J, with 4 bases between the two ends. Individually, cDNA molecules had unique molecular identifiers attached to them. TCRdb re-analysed the 5' RACE reads in MiXCR, keeping a single row per CDR3 protein. The sample consists of roughly 62,000 distinct CDR3 sequences, more than 7% of them appearing once. This clonotype was obtained from an adult who was a healthcare worker with PCR-confirmed SARS-CoV-2 infection or an uninfected control (not recorded which). The J gene is TRBJ1-4, the V gene TRBV9, with D unresolved. The sequenced material came from whole blood. CDR3 residues: CASSVRPNEKLFF. Written as DNA, the CDR3 is TGTGCCAGCAGCGTAAGACCTAATGAAAAACTGTTTTTT. Full variable domain (remainder filled in from reference TRBV9 and TRBJ1-4): DSGVTQTPKHLITATGQRVTLRCSPRSGDLSVYWYQQSLDQGLQFLIQYYNGEERAKGNILERFSAQQFPDLHSELNLSSLELGDSALYFCASSVRPNEKLFFGSGTQLSVL.